This TCR beta chain stems from a study of blood T cell repertoires in COVID-19. As for the study in general: PBMCs, B-cell-depleted T cells, or T cells provided the cDNA or gDNA that made up the material.

Germline V gene data show CDR1 as MNHEY and CDR2 as SVGEGT. V gave up 0 bases and J gave up 0 bases; unmatched junction bases: 3. CDR3 length: 16 residues. As processed by the authors: Reference gene primer amplification gave estimated nucleated cell counts. Assay used: immunoSEQ multiplex PCR; TCRdb lists only in-frame clones, some missing. D and trimming come from the DNA, and the V and J calls and clone size come from that table. The table has some 270,000 clones, 88% seen once. Cohorts were assigned according to the clinical history that participants reported. During the 2 weeks before they entered the study, exposed participants had met someone with a PCR-confirmed or clinician-diagnosed COVID-19 case.

The TCR comes from a woman aged 40 to 49 who had been exposed to COVID-19. The material sequenced was PBMCs or T cells enriched from blood (not recorded which). V is TRBV6-2 or TRBV6-3 and J is TRBJ2-7, with 9 bases lining up with TRBD1. For the CDR3, the DNA is TGTGCCAGCAGTTACTCGACAGGGGGTAGCTCCTACGAGCAGTACTTC. Encoded protein: CASSYSTGGSSYEQYF.